These 15 T cell receptor beta chains were all obtained from the same sample, sequenced in a study of CD8 T cells in ankylosing spondylitis. General study results and limits: What appeared characteristic of ankylosing spondylitis blood was a TCR beta motif of eight highly homologous variants.

Their cognate antigens are unknown. TCRdb reanalysed the 5' RACE reads using MiXCR and keeps one entry per CDR3 protein. Among approximately 440,000 distinct CDR3 sequences listed, roughly 18% were seen once. Sequencing was performed on blood, either unsorted or a sorted T cell fraction (not recorded which). The receptors derive from a male donor with ankylosing spondylitis.

In its sample, this clonotype was seen a few times. The chain joins TRBV7-8 to TRBJ2-7; D tentatively fits TRBD1 or TRBD2 (7 bases each). With 5 bases removed from V and 3 bases from J, the gap between germline ends came to 20 bases. This CDR3 contains 16 residues. Germline V gives CDR1 SGHVS, CDR2 FQNEAQ. CDR3 loop: CASSQGGRQLNYEQYF. DNA for the CDR3: TGTGCCAGCAGCCAGGGGGGGCGCCAACTTAACTACGAGCAGTACTTC.

This CDR3 reads CASSQRTGTNEKLFF. The CDR3 nucleotides are TGTGCCAGTAGTCAACGGACAGGGACTAATGAAAAACTGTTTTTT. The genes are TRBV19 and TRBJ1-4, with 8 bases matching TRBD1. The CDR3 contains 15 residues. CDR1 and CDR2 (germline): LNHDA, SQIVND (reference sequence). Germline trimming cut 5 bases from V and 2 bases from J; bases unmatched to any gene: 4.

The sample holds a few counts of this clonotype. The V and J genes are TRBV28 and TRBJ2-5; no reliable D call. The V gene's germline CDR1 is MDHEN and CDR2 SYDVKM. This CDR3 region has 11 residues. Trimming took 9 bases from V and 2 from J, leaving 7 bases between them. The CDR3 spells CASRHQETQYF. The CDR3, as DNA: TGTGCCAGTAGACATCAAGAGACCCAGTACTTC.

The chain employs TRBV11-1 and TRBJ2-1; 14 bases align to TRBD2. The ends lost 5 bases at V and 9 bases at J; junction bases unmatched: 6. CDR3 length: 15 residues. CDR1 is SGHAT and CDR2 is FQDESV in the germline V gene (reference sequence). The CDR3, as DNA: TGTGCCAGCAGCCCCTGGACTAGCGGGAGGACTGAGCAGTTCTTC. It specifies CASSPWTSGRTEQFF.

The rearrangement uses TRBV7-9 and TRBJ2-5, with a weak D call TRBD1 (6 bases). V dropped 3 bases and J dropped 4 bases, with 12 bases sitting between them. The CDR3 length is 14 residues. Per germline, CDR1 SEHNR and CDR2 FQNEAQ (reference sequence). The CDR3 loop reads CASSFRGWGETQYF. The DNA for the CDR3 is TGTGCCAGCAGCTTCAGGGGTTGGGGAGAGACCCAGTACTTC. The entire variable domain, with the rest obtained from reference TRBV7-9 and TRBJ2-5, is as follows: DTGVSQNPRHKITKRGQNVTFRCDPISEHNRLYWYRQTLGQGPEFLTYFQNEAQLEKSRLLSDRFSAERPKGSFSTLEIQRTEQGDSAMYLCASSFRGWGETQYFGPGTRLLVL.

The chain is built from TRBV15 and TRBJ2-2; D remains ambiguous. Trimming took 1 base from V and 3 from J, leaving 9 bases between them. There are 15 residues in the CDR3. Germline CDR1 and CDR2: LNHNV and YYDKDF (reference sequence). The CDR3 sequence is CATSRGAPYTGELFF. The CDR3 DNA follows: TGTGCCACCAGCAGAGGAGCTCCTTACACCGGGGAGCTGTTTTTT.

The rearrangement joins TRBV7-9 to TRBJ2-7; TRBD1 or TRBD2 may be the D gene (5 bases each). The CDR3 sequence is 13 residues long. CDR1 SEHNR and CDR2 FQNEAQ come from the germline V gene (reference sequence). V lost 5 bases and J 7 bases, leaving 15 bases between the germline ends. The CDR3 loop is CASSPTKRGEQYF. DNA of the CDR3: TGTGCCAGCAGCCCAACCAAGAGGGGTGAGCAGTACTTC.

This chain uses TRBV10-3 with TRBJ2-5; 11 bases are a match to TRBD2. V dropped 6 bases and J dropped 4; count of bases not matched to a gene: 7. The CDR3 length is 15 residues. CDR1 ENHRY and CDR2 SYGVKD come from the germline V gene. Here the CDR3 DNA reads TGTGCCATCAGCCTTAGCGGGGGGGCCACAGAGACCCAGTACTTC. Amino acid sequence: CAISLSGGATETQYF.

This clonotype was counted many times. The CDR3 nucleotides are TGTGCCAGCAGCCTGGACGGCTTCTCTGGAAACACCATATATTTT. Protein product: CASSLDGFSGNTIYF. The chain employs TRBV7-2 and TRBJ1-3, with no clear D. The V gene's germline CDR1 is SGHTA and CDR2 FQGNSA. V was shortened by 5 bases and J by 0 bases, with 11 bases between the two germline ends. The CDR3 loop spans 15 amino acids. Full variable domain (missing parts from reference TRBV7-2 and TRBJ1-3): GAGVSQSPSNKVTEKGKDVELRCDPISGHTALYWYRQSLGQGLEFLIYFQGNSAPDKSGLPSDRFSAERTGGSVSTLTIQRTQQEDSAVYLCASSLDGFSGNTIYFGEGSWLTVV.

V and J are TRBV20-1 and TRBJ2-5, with D possibly being TRBD2 (6 bases). CDR1 and CDR2 (germline): DFQATT, SNEGSKA (reference sequence). CDR3 length: 14 amino acids. The V end lost 1 base, the J end lost 2 bases, and 11 bases lay between the germline ends. The CDR3 DNA follows: TGCAGTGCTAGAGCTCTAGCGCAACAAGAGACCCAGTACTTC. It yields the protein CSARALAQQETQYF.

This clonotype appeared many times. The J gene is TRBJ2-1, the V gene TRBV20-1, with a possible D match to TRBD1 (5 bases). V gave up 3 bases and J gave up 4 bases, with 13 bases separating them. The CDR3 length is 14 residues. Germline assignment: CDR1 DFQATT and CDR2 SNEGSKA (reference sequence). Written as DNA, the CDR3 is TGCAGTGCTAGGTTAGGGGCCGGTTACAATGAGCAGTTCTTC. Translating it yields CSARLGAGYNEQFF.

This chain uses TRBV2 with TRBJ2-1, with TRBD2 matching 10 bases. Germline V gives CDR1 SNHLY, CDR2 FYNNEI. V trimming: 7 bases; J trimming: 5 bases; junction bases outside the gene matches: 8. The length of the CDR3 is 15 residues. This CDR3 is CASNLGTSDNNEQFF. The CDR3 DNA reads TGTGCCAGCAATCTCGGGACTAGCGACAACAATGAGCAGTTCTTC. The full variable domain, completed using reference TRBV2 and TRBJ2-1, is EPEVTQTPSHQVTQMGQEVILRCVPISNHLYFYWYRQILGQKVEFLVSFYNNEISEKSEIFDDQFSVERPDGSNFTLKIRSTKLEDSAMYFCASNLGTSDNNEQFFGPGTRLTVL.

The sample holds a few counts of this clonotype. The chain has TRBV12-3 or TRBV12-4 and TRBJ1-5, with D possibly being TRBD1 (5 bases). The CDR3 contains 14 residues. V was shortened by 8 bases and J by 5 bases, with 16 bases between the two germline ends. The CDR3 here is CASSNGGNYQPQHF. In DNA, the CDR3 is TGTGCCAGCTCCAATGGGGGGAATTATCAGCCCCAGCATTTT.

This clonotype was seen more than once but under ten times. The chain employs TRBV28 and TRBJ2-1; the D gene could be TRBD1 or TRBD2 (6 bases each). V was cut by 6 bases and J by 6 bases, with 18 bases left in between. This CDR3 contains 15 residues. Germline CDR1 MDHEN, CDR2 SYDVKM. The CDR3 sequence: CASREGTLEGNEQFF. The CDR3 nucleotides read TGTGCCAGCAGGGAGGGGACACTCGAAGGCAATGAGCAGTTCTTC.

At least ten counts were recorded for this clonotype. This sequence joins TRBV7-9 and TRBJ1-1; TRBD1 agrees at 7 bases. The CDR3 consists of 15 residues. The V segment lost 5 bases and the J segment 2 bases; nucleotides outside the gene matches: 8. Germline CDR1 reads SEHNR; CDR2 reads FQNEAQ (reference sequence). CDR3 in amino acids: CASSAHDRDNTEAFF. DNA of the CDR3: TGTGCCAGCAGCGCCCACGACAGGGACAACACTGAAGCTTTCTTT. The full variable domain, completed using reference TRBV7-9 and TRBJ1-1, is DTGVSQNPRHKITKRGQNVTFRCDPISEHNRLYWYRQTLGQGPEFLTYFQNEAQLEKSRLLSDRFSAERPKGSFSTLEIQRTEQGDSAMYLCASSAHDRDNTEAFFGQGTRLTVV.